The TCR beta chain under discussion was sequenced for a study of beta chain features in type 1 diabetes. Study observations and caveats: Patients' naive, central memory and regulatory TCRB repertoires appeared more alike than those of healthy donors. A moderate, significant TCRB CDR3 shortening appeared in type 1 diabetes across four CD4+ subsets.

All of the isolated RNA was reverse transcribed, so expressed TCRB transcripts were sequenced. Profiled with immunoSEQ multiplex PCR; TCRdb holds only in-frame clones, not every one. The sample yields 100,000 to 150,000 clones, approximately 15% seen once. About this clone: The antigen is unknown.

The sequenced sample was central memory CD4+ T cells from blood. This clonotype originated in a man in his late teens or twenties with type 1 diabetes.

The DNA of the CDR3 is TGTGCCAGCAGTTCTGGACAGGGGAATCAGCCCCAGCATTTT. Its translation: CASSSGQGNQPQHF. J is TRBJ1-5 and V is TRBV27, with TRBD1 identical over 9 bases. The CDR3 covers 14 residues. Germline loops: CDR1 MNHEY, CDR2 SMNVEV (reference sequence). With 4 bases clipped from V and 4 bases from J, the junction kept 2 bases outside the gene matches.